This T cell receptor (beta chain) was observed in a study of beta chain features in type 1 diabetes (dated by TCRdb to the late 2010s). In the study overall: Patients and healthy donors did not differ in mean age, gender distribution, total cell number or subset yield. A total of about 100 million sorted cells were examined across all samples, and RNA yield correlated strongly with the number of cells per subset. In the study, TCRB repertoires of sorted circulating CD4+ T cell subsets from recently diagnosed type 1 diabetes patients were compared with those of matched healthy donors. Regulatory and stem cell-like memory subsets were obtained from only 8 patients and roughly eight healthy donors, while naive and central memory subsets were obtained from all 28 donors. What the study reported, not specific to this receptor: Only small numbers of individuals were included in the HLA sub-analyses, which left unresolved whether HLA type had any influence on TCRB rearrangement. At VDJ recombination sites, type 1 diabetes patients had fewer insertions and more deleted nucleotides, which implies abnormalities in thymic rearrangement. Sequencing cDNA rather than genomic DNA could over-represent highly expressing activated cells, although activation and CD3 levels did not differ between groups. Type 1 diabetes patients showed a moderate but significant shortening of TCRB CDR3 length in all four CD4+ subsets. Shorter templates might have been favored by PCR, but patient and control samples were amplified and corrected together, so both groups would have been affected equally by any skew. The naive, central memory and regulatory TCRB repertoires appeared to resemble one another more closely among patients than among healthy donors.

From cysteine to phenylalanine, the CDR3 is 14 amino acids long. Of all the DNA, just the CDR3 is kept, 42 bases in frame from base 1. Relative to germline, V is 2 bases shorter and J is 4 bases shorter, with 6 bases between their ends. For CDR1 and CDR2, the germline V gene (reference sequence) lists MNHEY and SMNVEV. All of the isolated RNA was reverse transcribed with the High Capacity cDNA Reverse Transcription Kit, so expressed TCRB transcripts were sequenced. Deep immunoSEQ sequencing was performed on naive, central memory and regulatory T cell samples, with an average of roughly 4 million total reads per sample. Sorted cells were lysed in RLT buffer and RNA was extracted with DNase-treated RNeasy Micro or Mini kits, depending on cell number. To prevent cross-contamination, each cell subset was processed individually, whereas patient and healthy donor samples were processed jointly. The immunoSEQ multiplex PCR was used to amplify TCRB sequences from cDNA, generating 87-bp fragments that spanned the CDR3 region. The amplicons were sequenced using the Illumina HiSeq platform. Concerning the study's data processing: PCR bias was corrected computationally using synthetic template baselines, and reads within Hamming distance 2 were collapsed, with unmergeable singletons discarded. Reads were aligned to IMGT to assign V, D and J genes, CDR3 length, and insertions or deletions at six rearrangement sites. Within each subset, clonotype counts were normalized to sorted cell number, after which true diversity and Gini coefficients were computed with the tcR R package. Repertoire sharing was quantified using the overlap coefficient calculated on TCRB nucleotide sequences. Out-of-frame TCRB sequences from naive cells were analyzed to stand in for the pre-selection repertoire. TCRdb limited this immuneACCESS table to in-frame rearrangements with V and J called. A share of clones is missing; checked studies link under half to unresolved V genes, and the rest is unexplained. The DNA gave D and trimming, while V, J and clone size come from that table. The sample includes about 620,000 clones, with around 16% observed a single time. Jointly, the top ten make up approximately 0.087% of the sample.

Concerning this clone: The clone's antigen remains unknown. No quality values exist for individual bases; no much larger clone is one base distant.

Each donor gave one peripheral blood draw, averaging around 0.11 L, which was collected into heparinised tubes. A BD FACSAria II and a panel including CD45RO, CCR7, CD25, CD127, CD95 and CD27 were used to sort naive, central memory, regulatory and stem cell-like memory CD4+ T cells. Purity was above 95% for every sorted population. PBMCs were separated immediately by Lymphoprep density gradient centrifugation and were stained directly, without being cultured. So that batch effects would be minimized, each experiment stained and sorted samples in pairs, pairing one healthy donor with one patient. The TCR comes from a man between 18 and 29 years old in good health. Sequencing input: naive CD4+ T cells from blood. In light of the paper, this sample's cell subset or site label describes: true naive CD4+ T cells. The V gene is TRBV27 and the J gene is TRBJ2-6; the D gene remains uncertain. The DNA sequence is as follows: TGTGCCAGCAGTTTAAACGCCGGGGCCAACGTCCTGACTTTC. Translated, this gives CASSLNAGANVLTF.